Sequencing of this TCR beta chain was carried out in a study of cytomegalovirus exposure and HLA in healthy donors. Overall study findings and caveats: It was 150 to 200 TCR beta chains that were listed as cytomegalovirus-associated. In the approximately 130 validation repertoires, about 94% of cluster scores exceeded 0, per a later analysis. In vitro checks showed that a few CMV-associated chains really do target CMV antigens.

TCRdb's copy holds only in-frame clones and misses some; the assay was immunoSEQ multiplex PCR. Of 200,000 or so clones in the sample, over 80% were seen once. This CDR3 has 18 residues. CDR1 and CDR2 from the germline V gene are SGHRS and YFSETQ. The V end was cut by 4 bases, the J end by 4 bases, with 25 bases between. Remarks on this clone: Antigen unknown.

This receptor was identified in a woman under 30 in good health and CMV-seronegative. V is TRBV5-1 and J is TRBJ2-3, with D perhaps matching TRBD2 (7 bases). Sequencing was done on a sample of PBMCs. Here the CDR3 reads CASSETSPLRGTPDTQYF. CDR3 sequence (DNA): TGCGCCAGCAGCGAGACTAGCCCATTGAGGGGGACTCCAGATACGCAGTATTTT.